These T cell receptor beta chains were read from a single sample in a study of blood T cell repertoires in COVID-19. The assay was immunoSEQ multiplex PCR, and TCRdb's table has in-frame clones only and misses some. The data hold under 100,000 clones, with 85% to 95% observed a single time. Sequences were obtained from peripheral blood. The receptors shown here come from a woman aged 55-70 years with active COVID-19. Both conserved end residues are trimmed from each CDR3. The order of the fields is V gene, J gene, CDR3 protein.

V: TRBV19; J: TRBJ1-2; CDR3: ASRKIGGGANYGYT
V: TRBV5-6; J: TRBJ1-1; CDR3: ASSLQGPNTEAF
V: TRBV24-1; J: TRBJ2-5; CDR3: ATSDSGTGESETQY
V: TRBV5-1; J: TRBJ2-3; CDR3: ASRPGGLAPTDTQY
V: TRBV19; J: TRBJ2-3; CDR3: ASSPQTSGGTDTQY
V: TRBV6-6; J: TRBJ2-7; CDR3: ASSPGLAGPYEQY
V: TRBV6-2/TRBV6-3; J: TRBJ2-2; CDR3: ASSWQGLNTGELF
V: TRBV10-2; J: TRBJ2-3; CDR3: ASSESDTTSTDTQY
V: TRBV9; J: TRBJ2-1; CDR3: ASSGAPSGINNEQF
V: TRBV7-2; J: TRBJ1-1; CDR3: ASSNRQNTEAF
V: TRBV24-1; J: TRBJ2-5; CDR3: ATSDSKGAGETQY
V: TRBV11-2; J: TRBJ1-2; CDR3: ASSHRTGPYGYT
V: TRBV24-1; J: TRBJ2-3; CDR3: ATSDPSMGGLRGTDTQY
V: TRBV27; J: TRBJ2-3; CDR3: ASSAYLAGEDTDTQY
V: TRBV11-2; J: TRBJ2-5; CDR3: ASSLLQGRGETQY
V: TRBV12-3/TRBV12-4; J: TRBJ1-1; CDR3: ASTRQPNTEAF
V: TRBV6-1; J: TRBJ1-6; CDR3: ASSEAGVRNSPLH
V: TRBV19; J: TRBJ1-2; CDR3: ASSWGQAHGYT
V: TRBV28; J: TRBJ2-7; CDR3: ASSAPSSYEQY
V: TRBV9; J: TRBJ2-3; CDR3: ASSTFRTSGSTDTQY
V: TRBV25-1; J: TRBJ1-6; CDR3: ASSETGVNSPLH
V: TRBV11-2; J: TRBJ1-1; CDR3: ASKTALNTEAF
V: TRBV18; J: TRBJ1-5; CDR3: ASSQQGGGNQPQH
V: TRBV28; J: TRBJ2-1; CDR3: ASSFQQGFRNEQF
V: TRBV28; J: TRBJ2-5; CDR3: ASNEKEGETQY
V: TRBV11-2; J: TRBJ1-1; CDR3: ASRPIQGGPFFMNTEAF
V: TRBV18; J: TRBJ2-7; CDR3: ASSPAGAPYEQY
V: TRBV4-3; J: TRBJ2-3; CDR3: ASSQERADTQY
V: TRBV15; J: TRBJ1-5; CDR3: ATSRDGGNQPQH
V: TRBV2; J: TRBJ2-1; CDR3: ASSERVVWAPGSNEQF
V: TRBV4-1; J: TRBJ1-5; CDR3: ASSQDLFGQPQH
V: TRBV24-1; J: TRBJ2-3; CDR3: ATSDLGRGFTDTQY
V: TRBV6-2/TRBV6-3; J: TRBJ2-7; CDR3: ASSYPGVYEQY
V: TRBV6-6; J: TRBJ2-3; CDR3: ASSPDSKNTQY
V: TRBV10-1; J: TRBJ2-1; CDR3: ASSVTPGTGPNEQF
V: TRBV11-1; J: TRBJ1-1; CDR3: ASSLGRGKTEAF
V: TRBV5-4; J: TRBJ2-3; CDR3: ASSLPGQGGNTQY
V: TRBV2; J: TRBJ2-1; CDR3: ASRGDRASYNEQF
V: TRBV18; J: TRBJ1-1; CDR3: ASSPPDRYPNTEAF
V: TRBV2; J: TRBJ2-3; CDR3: ASSENGLAGPTDTQY
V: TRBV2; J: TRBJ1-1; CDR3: ASSLAGGASGTEAF
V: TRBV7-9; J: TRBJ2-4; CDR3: ASSRGQGAAIQY
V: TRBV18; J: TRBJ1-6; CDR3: ASSPGRSDNSPLH
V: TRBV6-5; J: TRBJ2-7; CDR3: ASSTSSYEQY
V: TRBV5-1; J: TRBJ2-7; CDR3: ASSSGTLTYEQY
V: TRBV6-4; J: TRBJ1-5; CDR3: ASSPGQLSNQPQH
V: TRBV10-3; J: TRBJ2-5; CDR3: AISASGTGGQETQY
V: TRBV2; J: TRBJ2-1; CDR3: ASSDSGAYNEQF
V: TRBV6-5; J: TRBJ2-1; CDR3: ASSYQGNEQF